Presented here are 13 T cell receptor beta chains from one specimen sequenced in a study of shared clonotypes between healthy human individuals. Using immunoSEQ multiplex PCR, the repertoire was profiled, and TCRdb retains in-frame clones only, with some absent. The sample lists 2 million to 2.5 million clones, 85% to 95% occurring once. Terminally differentiated effector memory CD45RA+ cells were left out of the naive CD8 fraction, which was CD45RO-negative and positively selected for CCR7. Sequencing input: naive CD8+ T cells sorted from blood. Receptor source: a man between 18 and 29 years old in good health.

The chain is built from TRBV27 and TRBJ1-2; D is uncertain. Trimming stripped 5 bases from V and 0 bases from J, with 16 bases between. Germline V gene data show CDR1 as MNHEY and CDR2 as SMNVEV (reference sequence). There are 16 residues in the CDR3. The CDR3 loop is CASSPSSGPTNYGYTF. In DNA, the CDR3 is TGTGCCAGCAGTCCATCGAGCGGCCCCACTAACTATGGCTACACCTTC.

This chain connects TRBV28 to TRBJ1-4; no reliable D call. CDR1 and CDR2 from the germline V gene are MDHEN and SYDVKM. The CDR3 runs 14 residues. Trimming took 5 bases from V and 8 from J, leaving 15 bases between them. The CDR3 region has the DNA TGTGCCAGCAGTCCCAGTGTTGAGGGCGAAAAACTGTTTTTT. It yields the protein CASSPSVEGEKLFF.

This rearrangement joins TRBV10-3 to TRBJ1-2; possibly TRBD1 for D (5 bases). Trimming stripped 4 bases from V and 3 bases from J, with 12 bases between. Per germline, CDR1 ENHRY and CDR2 SYGVKD. The CDR3 is made up of 14 amino acids. CDR3 sequence (DNA): TGTGCCATCAGTGTCGGCAGGGAGGACTATGGCTACACCTTC. Protein product: CAISVGREDYGYTF.

V usage is TRBV7-8 and J usage is TRBJ2-7, with D uncertain. The germline V gene has CDR1 SGHVS and CDR2 FQNEAQ. This CDR3 spans 12 amino acids. The V end was cut by 1 base, the J end by 5 bases, with 6 bases between. The CDR3 is CASSLVPNEQYF. For the CDR3, the DNA is TGTGCCAGCAGCTTAGTCCCCAACGAGCAGTACTTC.

This clone was observed once. V and J are TRBV28 and TRBJ2-5; D gene uncertain. V lost 1 base and J 5 bases, leaving 14 bases between the germline ends. The germline gives CDR1 MDHEN, CDR2 SYDVKM. The CDR3 extends over 15 amino acids. CDR3 protein: CASSLLVEVGETQYF. CDR3 DNA: TGTGCCAGCAGTTTATTGGTAGAGGTTGGGGAGACCCAGTACTTC.

This clone was detected only a few times. The chain couples TRBV6-5 to TRBJ2-2, with unresolved D. Germline V CDR1 and CDR2: MNHEY, SVGAGI. V lost 4 bases, J lost 6 bases, and 0 bases lay in between. This CDR3 spans 10 amino acids. The CDR3 DNA follows: TGTGCCAGCAGTTCCGGGGAGCTGTTTTTT. The encoded protein is CASSSGELFF.

J is TRBJ2-7 and V is TRBV12-5, with D unclear. The CDR3 is made up of 15 amino acids. V was clipped by 5 bases and J by 2 bases, with 16 bases between them. Germline CDR1 is LGHNT and CDR2 is FRNRAP. The DNA of the CDR3 is TGTGCTAGTGGTCCGCTAAGAGGCGACACCTACGAGCAGTACTTC. Encoded protein: CASGPLRGDTYEQYF.

The CDR3 loop reads CASSSARDIAYEQYF. CDR3 sequence (DNA): TGTGCCAGCAGCTCAGCGCGGGACATAGCCTACGAGCAGTACTTC. The J gene is TRBJ2-7, the V gene TRBV7-2; D tentatively reads TRBD1 or TRBD2 (6 bases each). Germline assignment: CDR1 SGHTA and CDR2 FQGNSA. The CDR3 is made up of 15 amino acids. V lost 4 bases, J lost 2 bases, and 15 bases lay in between. Full variable domain (remainder filled in from reference TRBV7-2 and TRBJ2-7): GAGVSQSPSNKVTEKGKDVELRCDPISGHTALYWYRQSLGQGLEFLIYFQGNSAPDKSGLPSDRFSAERTGGSVSTLTIQRTQQEDSAVYLCASSSARDIAYEQYFGPGTRLTVT.

The chain joins TRBV6-5 to TRBJ2-1, with a tentative D call TRBD2 (5 bases). This CDR3 comprises 14 residues. The germline V gene has CDR1 MNHEY and CDR2 SVGAGI. Trimming shortened V by 4 bases and J by 12 bases, and 19 bases separated the two germline ends. The CDR3 DNA follows: TGTGCCAGCAGTTCAGTCCCCTCTGGGGAGAGGCAGTTCTTC. It translates to CASSSVPSGERQFF.

CDR3 bases: TGCGCCAGCAGCCTCAACCGCGGGGGGGGATACGAGCAGTACTTC. It encodes CASSLNRGGGYEQYF. J is TRBJ2-7 and V is TRBV4-1; 9 bases are shared with TRBD2. Germline CDR1 and CDR2: MGHRA and YSYEKL. The trim removed 4 bases at V and 4 bases at J, leaving 8 bases unmatched. The CDR3 extends over 15 amino acids.

The chain carries TRBV28 and TRBJ2-4; D perhaps matches TRBD2 (6 bases). The CDR3 is 13 residues long. The germline V gene has CDR1 MDHEN and CDR2 SYDVKM. V gave up 4 bases and J gave up 8 bases, with 12 bases separating them. CDR3 in amino acids: CASSYPWGDIQYF. The CDR3 coding sequence is TGTGCCAGCAGTTACCCTTGGGGGGACATTCAGTACTTC.

The CDR3 coding sequence is TGTGCCAGTAGTATGGGGACGGAGGGGACTGGAAACACCATATATTTT. As protein: CASSMGTEGTGNTIYF. The V call is TRBV19, the J call TRBJ1-3; possible D gene TRBD1, 5 bases. Trimming took off 3 bases at V and 2 bases at J, with 14 bases between the two ends. Germline V CDR1 and CDR2: LNHDA, SQIVND (reference sequence). The length of the CDR3 is 16 residues.

The chain is built from TRBV4-1 and TRBJ2-2, with TRBD1 matching over 11 bases. From germline, CDR1 is MGHRA and CDR2 YSYEKL. This CDR3 region has 16 residues. V gave up 6 bases and J gave up 4 bases; unmatched junction bases: 7. CDR3 bases: TGCGCCAGCAGGGGCTTAGGGACAGGGGGCACCGGGGAGCTGTTTTTT. It translates to CASRGLGTGGTGELFF.